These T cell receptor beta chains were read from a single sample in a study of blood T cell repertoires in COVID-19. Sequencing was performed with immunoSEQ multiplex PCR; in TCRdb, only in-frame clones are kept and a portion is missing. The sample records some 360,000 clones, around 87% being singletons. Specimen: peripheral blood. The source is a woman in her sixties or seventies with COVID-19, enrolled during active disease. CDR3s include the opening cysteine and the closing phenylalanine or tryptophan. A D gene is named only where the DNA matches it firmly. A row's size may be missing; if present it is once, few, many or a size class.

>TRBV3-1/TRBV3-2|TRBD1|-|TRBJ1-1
CASSQVQGIAEAFF
TGTGCCAGCAGCCAAGTACAGGGGATCGCTGAAGCTTTCTTT
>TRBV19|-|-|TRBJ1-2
CASSEQYYGYTF
TGTGCCAGTAGTGAGCAATACTATGGCTACACCTTC
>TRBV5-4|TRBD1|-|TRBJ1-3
CASSLGDRGNTIYF
TGTGCCAGCAGCTTGGGGGACAGGGGAAACACCATATATTTT
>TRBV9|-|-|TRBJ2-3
CASSVSFTEHTDTQYF
TGTGCCAGCAGCGTAAGTTTCACAGAACACACAGATACGCAGTATTTT
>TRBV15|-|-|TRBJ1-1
CATSRNRDNTEAFF
TGTGCCACCAGCAGGAACAGGGATAACACTGAAGCTTTCTTT
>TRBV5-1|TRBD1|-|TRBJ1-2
CASSWGQRNGYGYTF
TGCGCCAGCAGCTGGGGACAGCGAAACGGCTATGGCTACACCTTC
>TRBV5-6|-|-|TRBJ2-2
CASSLGPGGPSGELFF
TGTGCCAGCAGCTTGGGGCCTGGGGGCCCCTCCGGGGAGCTGTTTTTT
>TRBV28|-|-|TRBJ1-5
CASSLLGGTGQPQHF
TGTGCCAGCAGTTTATTGGGAGGCACGGGGCAGCCCCAGCATTTT
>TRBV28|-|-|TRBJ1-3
CASSFGRAVGNTIYF
TGTGCCAGCAGTTTCGGCAGGGCCGTAGGAAACACCATATATTTT
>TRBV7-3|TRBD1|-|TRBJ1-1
CASSLIVGGVTEAFF
TGTGCCAGCAGCTTAATAGTAGGGGGCGTAACTGAAGCTTTCTTT
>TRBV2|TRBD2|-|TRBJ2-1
CASSVLAGKYNEQFF
TGTGCCAGCAGTGTACTAGCGGGTAAATACAATGAGCAGTTCTTC
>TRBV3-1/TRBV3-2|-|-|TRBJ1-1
CVSKRGEGTEAFF
TGTGTCAGCAAAAGAGGGGAGGGCACTGAAGCTTTCTTT
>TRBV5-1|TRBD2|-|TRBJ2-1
CASSLELAGVYNEQFF
TGCGCCAGCAGCTTGGAACTAGCGGGGGTCTACAATGAGCAGTTCTTC
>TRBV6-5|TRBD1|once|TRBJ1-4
CASRRPGQEDEKLFF
TGTGCCAGCAGGAGACCGGGACAGGAAGATGAAAAACTGTTTTTT
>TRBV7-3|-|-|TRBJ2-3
CASSARSSGSTDTQYF
TGTGCCAGCAGCGCTAGGTCCAGCGGGAGCACAGATACGCAGTATTTT
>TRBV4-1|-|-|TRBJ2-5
CASSQVPGGLVETQYF
TGCGCCAGCAGCCAAGTCCCCGGGGGGCTAGTCGAGACCCAGTACTTC
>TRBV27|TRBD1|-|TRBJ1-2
CASSGTGNYGYTF
TGTGCCAGCAGTGGGACAGGAAACTATGGCTACACCTTC
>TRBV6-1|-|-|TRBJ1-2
CASSEHWDKGYTF
TGTGCCAGCAGTGAACACTGGGACAAAGGCTACACCTTC
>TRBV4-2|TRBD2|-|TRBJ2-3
CASSQVLAGTSTDTQYF
TGTGCCAGCAGCCAAGTCCTAGCGGGGACTAGCACAGATACGCAGTATTTT
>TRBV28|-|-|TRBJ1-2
CASSPQNGYTF
TGTGCCAGCAGCCCCCAGAATGGCTACACCTTC
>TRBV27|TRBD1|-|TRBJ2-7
CASSLSGGTGGIYEQYF
TGTGCCAGCAGTTTATCGGGGGGGACAGGGGGAATCTACGAGCAGTACTTC
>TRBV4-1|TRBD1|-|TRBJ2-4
CASSQGNRGAKNIQYF
TGCGCCAGCAGCCAAGGCAACAGGGGAGCCAAAAACATTCAGTACTTC
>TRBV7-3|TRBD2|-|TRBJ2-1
CASSFGSRGGYNEQFF
TGTGCCAGCAGCTTCGGCTCTCGCGGGGGCTACAATGAGCAGTTCTTC
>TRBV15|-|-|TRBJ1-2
CATSRVDSRAQEGYTF
TGTGCCACCAGCAGAGTCGACAGCAGGGCTCAGGAGGGCTACACCTTC
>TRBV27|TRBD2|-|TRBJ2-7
CASTLAGGLPSEQYF
TGTGCCAGCACCCTAGCGGGGGGTCTTCCGTCTGAGCAGTACTTC
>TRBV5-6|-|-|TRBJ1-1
CASSETGDMNTEAFF
TGTGCCAGCAGCGAGACAGGTGACATGAACACTGAAGCTTTCTTT
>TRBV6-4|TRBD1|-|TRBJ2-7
CASLYRDRVYEQYF
TGTGCCAGCCTATACCGGGACAGGGTGTATGAGCAGTACTTC
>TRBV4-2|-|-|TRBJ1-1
CASSQEQGIVNTEAFF
TGTGCCAGCAGCCAAGAACAGGGTATCGTGAACACTGAAGCTTTCTTT
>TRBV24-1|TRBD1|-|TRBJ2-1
CATSDAQTGFAYNEQFF
TGTGCCACCAGTGATGCCCAGACAGGGTTTGCCTACAATGAGCAGTTCTTC
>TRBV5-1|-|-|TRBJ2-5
CASSPGIQETQYF
TGCGCCAGCAGCCCGGGAATCCAAGAGACCCAGTACTTC
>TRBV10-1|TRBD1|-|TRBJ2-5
CASRCWDRGGKREVETQYF
TGCGCCAGCCGATGTTGGGACAGGGGTGGGAAGAGGGAGGTGGAGACCCAGTACTTC
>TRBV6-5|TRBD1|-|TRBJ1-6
CASSSRDSSPLHF
TGTGCCAGCAGCTCCCGGGACAGTTCACCCCTCCACTTT
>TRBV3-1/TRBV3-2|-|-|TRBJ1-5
CASSQDSGWNQPQHF
TGTGCCAGCAGCCAAGACTCAGGATGGAATCAGCCCCAGCATTTT
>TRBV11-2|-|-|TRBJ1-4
CASSAGGGNEKLFF
TGTGCCAGCAGCGCCGGTGGCGGGAATGAAAAACTGTTTTTT
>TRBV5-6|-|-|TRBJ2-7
CASSSGGEQYF
TGTGCCAGCAGCTCAGGGGGGGAGCAGTACTTC
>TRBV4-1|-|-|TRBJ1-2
CASSPYQRPVALNYGYTF
TGCGCCAGCAGCCCTTACCAGCGGCCGGTCGCTTTAAACTATGGCTACACCTTC
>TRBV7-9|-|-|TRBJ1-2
CASSLPKAGSYGYTF
TGTGCCAGCAGCCTACCTAAGGCGGGTTCCTATGGCTACACCTTC
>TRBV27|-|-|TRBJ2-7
CASSLSSSATGRSYEQYF
TGTGCCAGCAGTTTATCCTCTTCCGCCACAGGGCGCTCCTACGAGCAGTACTTC
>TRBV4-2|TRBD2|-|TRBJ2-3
CASSRRETDTQYF
TGTGCCAGCAGCCGGCGGGAGACAGATACGCAGTATTTT
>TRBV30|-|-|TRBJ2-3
CAWTTDTQYF
TGTGCCTGGACGACAGATACGCAGTATTTT
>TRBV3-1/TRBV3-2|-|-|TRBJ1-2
CASSQDRGRGTSGYTF
TGTGCCAGCAGCCAAGATCGGGGGAGGGGGACCAGTGGCTACACCTTC